Listed below are T cell receptor beta chains from one sample, sequenced in a study of blood T cell repertoires in COVID-19. Clones were sequenced by immunoSEQ multiplex PCR, and TCRdb holds only the in-frame ones, with some missing. Of approximately 60,000 clones in the sample, more than 75% are singletons; the top ten hold roughly 3%. Sequenced material: peripheral blood. These TCRs come from a man aged 50 or older with active COVID-19. CDR3s include the opening cysteine and the closing phenylalanine or tryptophan. A D gene is named only where the DNA matches it firmly. The size entry is marked missing in some rows and otherwise reads once, few, many or a size class.

v_call	d_call	j_call	clone_size	cdr3_nt	cdr3_aa
TRBV7-6	NA	TRBJ2-1	NA	TGTGCCAGCAGCTTAGCGCATCAGGGTACGCATGAGCAGTTCTTC	CASSLAHQGTHEQFF
TRBV27	NA	TRBJ1-1	once	TGTGCCAGCAGTCTAAGGACAAGCATGAACACTGAAGCTTTCTTT	CASSLRTSMNTEAFF
TRBV10-3	NA	TRBJ2-7	NA	TGTGCCATCAGTACGAGCTCCTACGAGCAGTACTTC	CAISTSSYEQYF
TRBV4-1	TRBD1	TRBJ1-2	NA	TGCGCCAGCAGCCAAGTTAAGGCAGGGGGTGGCTACACCTTC	CASSQVKAGGGYTF
TRBV18	TRBD1	TRBJ1-4	NA	TGTGCCAGCTCGGAGGGACAGTCTAATGAAAAACTGTTTTTT	CASSEGQSNEKLFF
TRBV14	NA	TRBJ1-2	NA	TGTGCCAGCAGCCAAGATCTTCGGTCGCCGGGGGGCTACACCTTC	CASSQDLRSPGGYTF
TRBV12-5	TRBD1	TRBJ2-3	once	TGTGCTAGTGGTACTGGAGGGACAGGTGATTCAGATACGCAGTATTTT	CASGTGGTGDSDTQYF
TRBV5-4	TRBD2	TRBJ2-3	NA	TGTGCCAGCAGCTTGGTAGCTAGCGGGAGGGGCACAGATACGCAGTATTTT	CASSLVASGRGTDTQYF
TRBV5-1	TRBD1	TRBJ1-1	NA	TGCGCCAGCAGCCCCGGGGACAGGGACACTGAAGCTTTCTTT	CASSPGDRDTEAFF
TRBV10-3	TRBD1	TRBJ1-1	NA	TGTGCCACAGGGGACAGGGGCACTGAAGCTTTCTTT	CATGDRGTEAFF
TRBV2	TRBD2	TRBJ2-1	once	TGTGCCAGCAGTGATAGGGGGCTAGCGGGGTACAATGAGCAGTTCTTC	CASSDRGLAGYNEQFF